These T cell receptor beta chains were read from a single sample in a study of blood T cell repertoires in COVID-19. Profiling relied on immunoSEQ multiplex PCR, and the TCRdb table lists in-frame clones only, not all of them. The sample shows about 170,000 clones, around three quarters of them seen only once. Sample: PBMCs or T cells enriched from blood (not recorded which). All receptors derive from a woman in her 70s in a cohort exposed to, infected with or recovered from COVID-19 (not recorded which). CDR3s include the opening cysteine and the closing phenylalanine or tryptophan. The order of the fields is V gene, J gene, clone size, D gene, CDR3 DNA, CDR3 protein. The D gene is left open where the match is weak. Clone size appears in some rows only: once, few, many, or a class for an expanded clone.

>TRBV27|TRBJ1-2|-|TRBD1
TGTGCCAGCAGTTTACACAGGGGGCCTAACTATGGCTACACCTTC
CASSLHRGPNYGYTF
>TRBV9|TRBJ1-3|-|-
TGTGCCAGCAGCCCGGACGGGGTCCCTGGAAACACCATATATTTT
CASSPDGVPGNTIYF
>TRBV3-1/TRBV3-2|TRBJ2-7|once|-
TGTGCCAGCAGCCAAGATGGGGCAGTAAACTCCTACGAGCAGTACTTC
CASSQDGAVNSYEQYF
>TRBV13|TRBJ1-2|-|TRBD1
TGTGCCAGCAGCTTAAATAGAGGACAGGGATTCGGCTACACCTTC
CASSLNRGQGFGYTF
>TRBV28|TRBJ1-5|-|-
TGTGCCAGCAGTCCGCAGGGAGGGGGTCAGCCCCAGCATTTT
CASSPQGGGQPQHF
>TRBV11-2|TRBJ1-3|-|TRBD1
TGTGCCAGCAGCTTCGACAGGGGCGGAAACACCATATATTTT
CASSFDRGGNTIYF
>TRBV29-1|TRBJ2-2|-|TRBD1
TGCAGCGTCCACAGGGGCCCCACCGGGGAGCTGTTTTTT
CSVHRGPTGELFF
>TRBV27|TRBJ1-6|-|-
TGTGCCAGCAGTTTATCCCCCCAATTTTTTTCCTATAATTCACCCCTCCACTTT
CASSLSPQFFSYNSPLHF
>TRBV28|TRBJ1-6|-|-
TGTGCCAGCAGCCCCAGTTTCATGAATAATTCACCCCTCCACTTT
CASSPSFMNNSPLHF
>TRBV7-2|TRBJ2-7|-|TRBD2
TGTGCCAGCAGCCCGGAGCGGGGCCGTTTGGTCGAGCAGTACTTC
CASSPERGRLVEQYF
>TRBV9|TRBJ2-6|-|TRBD1
TGTGCCAGCAGCGGCAGGGGGCGGGGCGGGGCCAACGTCCTGACTTTC
CASSGRGRGGANVLTF
>TRBV20-1|TRBJ2-1|-|TRBD2
TGCAGTGCCCAGACCGGGACTAAGTCTTTCTTC
CSAQTGTKSFF
>TRBV7-9|TRBJ1-2|once|-
TGTGCCAGCAGCTTACCCACGCCGGGGGGTCGTAGTCGCTATGGCTACACCTTC
CASSLPTPGGRSRYGYTF
>TRBV20-1|TRBJ1-3|-|-
TGCAGTGCTAGTGAGGACAGTGGAAACACCATATATTTT
CSASEDSGNTIYF
>TRBV7-9|TRBJ1-1|-|-
TGTGCCAGCAGCTTACGGCAGGGCTTGTTCAGTGAAGCTTTCTTT
CASSLRQGLFSEAFF
>TRBV11-1|TRBJ2-5|-|-
TGTGCCAGCAGCCGAAGCGGAGGGGAGACCCAGTACTTC
CASSRSGGETQYF
>TRBV5-1|TRBJ1-6|-|TRBD1
TGCGCCAGCAGCCTGATGGGACAGGGAACTTCACCCCTCCACTTT
CASSLMGQGTSPLHF
>TRBV28|TRBJ1-2|-|TRBD1
TGTGCCAGCAGTCAGGGACAGCTCGACTATGGCTACACCTTC
CASSQGQLDYGYTF
>TRBV6-5|TRBJ2-2|-|-
TGTGCCAGCAGGAACGGAGGGACCGGGGAGCTGTTTTTT
CASRNGGTGELFF
>TRBV3-1/TRBV3-2|TRBJ1-5|few|-
TGTGCCAGCAGCCAAGGTCTAAACTGGCAGCCCCAGCATTTT
CASSQGLNWQPQHF
>TRBV19|TRBJ2-7|few|-
TGTGCCAGTAGTATAGGACACGCAAGCTCCTACGAGCAGTACTTC
CASSIGHASSYEQYF
>TRBV7-3|TRBJ2-1|once|-
TGTGCCAGCAGCCCCGAGCCAGGGCACAATGAGCAGTTCTTC
CASSPEPGHNEQFF
>TRBV28|TRBJ2-7|-|-
TGTGCCAGCAGTACCCGGCGGGGTAGGACCTACGAGCAGTACTTC
CASSTRRGRTYEQYF
>TRBV5-1|TRBJ1-1|few|TRBD1
TGCGCCAGCAGCGGACAGGGGGCAGGCACTGAAGCTTTCTTT
CASSGQGAGTEAFF
>TRBV7-9|TRBJ2-2|-|TRBD2
TGTGCCAGCAGCTCGGGCGGGAGGTTCCCCACCGGGGAGCTGTTTTTT
CASSSGGRFPTGELFF
>TRBV5-1|TRBJ2-4|-|TRBD2
TGCGCCAGCAGAGCGGGAGGGCCGCAAAACATTCAGTACTTC
CASRAGGPQNIQYF
>TRBV5-1|TRBJ2-1|-|-
TGCGCCAGCAGCTTGTTGCTAGGTCGGGTTGAGCAGTTCTTC
CASSLLLGRVEQFF
>TRBV9|TRBJ2-6|-|TRBD2
TGTGCCAGCAGCGTAGGTCTAGCGGGACTCTCTGGGGCCAACGTCCTGACTTTC
CASSVGLAGLSGANVLTF
>TRBV7-9|TRBJ2-1|-|TRBD1
TGTGCCAGCAGCTACACCGGGACAGTCCTCGAACAGTTCTTC
CASSYTGTVLEQFF